This T cell receptor (beta chain) was obtained from a study of OX40 agonist ivuxolimab in advanced cancers. Assay: immunoSEQ multiplex PCR; the TCRdb copy retains only in-frame clones and omits some. This sample has tens of thousands of clones; roughly 89% occur once, and the top ten carry about 0.8%. The CDR3 totals 15 residues. CDR1 SGHTA and CDR2 FQGNSA come from the germline V gene. Germline trimming cut 3 bases from V and 10 bases from J; bases unmatched to any gene: 12. The sequence derives from an adult with an advanced solid tumor such as melanoma, head and neck, liver or kidney cancer. The chain recombines TRBV7-2 with TRBJ2-1; 7 nucleotides agree with TRBD1. Sequencing used CD4+ or CD8+ T cells sorted from blood, obtained in a trial of the OX40 agonist ivuxolimab. CDR3 DNA sequence: TGTGCCAGCAGCTTCACCCCTAGGGGGCAGGGAGAGCAGTTCTTC. Protein product: CASSFTPRGQGEQFF.